These 26 T cell receptor beta chains share one sample of origin, sequenced in a study of siplizumab effects on memory and regulatory T cells. Libraries were prepared by immunoSEQ multiplex PCR; TCRdb keeps only in-frame clonotypes and omits some of them. The sample includes more than 85,000 clones, about 94% of them seen just once. The material sequenced was CD4+ T cells sorted from blood. The receptors originated from a human donor in good health.

This chain uses TRBV6-1 with TRBJ1-2, with a weak D call TRBD1 (6 bases). The CDR3 spans 16 residues. The ends were cut back, 4 bases at V and 7 bases at J, with 22 bases in the middle. Germline values: CDR1 MNHNS, CDR2 SASEGT. The CDR3 DNA reads as TGTGCCAGCAGTGTAAGGTCGGGGGCAAGGGATTCTGGCTACACCTTC. It translates to CASSVRSGARDSGYTF.

The chain employs TRBV14 and TRBJ2-1; 14 bases align to TRBD2. CDR1 is SGHDN, CDR2 FVKESK, per germline. J lost 8 bases, V lost 5 bases, and 5 bases had no gene match. The CDR3 extends over 15 amino acids. In DNA form, the CDR3 reads TGTGCCAGCAGCAAGACTAGCGGGAGGGCCTATGAGCAGTTCTTC. Amino acid sequence: CASSKTSGRAYEQFF.

This chain joins TRBV2 and TRBJ2-7; possible D gene TRBD1, 7 bases. The germline gives CDR1 SNHLY, CDR2 FYNNEI. This CDR3 is built from 16 residues. V lost 6 bases to trimming and J lost 6 bases, with 24 bases between them. CDR3: CASRRGGQATTSEQYF. CDR3 nucleotide sequence: TGTGCCAGCAGGAGGGGAGGACAGGCAACGACCTCCGAGCAGTACTTC.

This rearrangement joins TRBV7-9 to TRBJ2-2; D call uncertain. CDR1 and CDR2 (germline): SEHNR, FQNEAQ (reference sequence). Trimming removed 5 bases at V and 3 bases at J, with 13 bases between. This CDR3 comprises 15 residues. CDR3 loop: CASSPKTVYTGELFF. The CDR3 DNA reads as TGTGCCAGCAGCCCGAAAACAGTCTACACCGGGGAGCTGTTTTTT.

The chain joins TRBV21-1 to TRBJ2-7. TRBV21-1 is designated a pseudogene. There are 14 residues in the CDR3. DNA of the CDR3: TGTGCCAGCAGCACCGGTCGACGGCCCGACGAGCAGTACTTC. Its protein is CASSTGRRPDEQYF.

The chain carries TRBV11-3 and TRBJ2-1; no clear D gene. CDR3 length: 14 amino acids. CDR1 SGHNT and CDR2 YENEEA come from the germline V gene. Trimming pared 1 base from V and 0 bases from J, leaving 4 bases between. In nucleotides, the CDR3 is TGTGCCAGCAGCTTAGGGGACTCCTACAATGAGCAGTTCTTC. It codes for CASSLGDSYNEQFF.

The chain joins TRBV27 to TRBJ2-7; 8 bases line up with TRBD1. The V and J ends lost 9 bases and 3 bases, in that order; junction bases with no gene match: 10. Germline assignment: CDR1 MNHEY and CDR2 SMNVEV (reference sequence). CDR3 length: 14 amino acids. In nucleotides, the CDR3 is TGTGCCAGTAAAACACAGGGGGACGTCTACGAGCAGTACTTC. Protein: CASKTQGDVYEQYF.

The chain combines TRBV10-3 with TRBJ2-5; D gene uncertain. CDR1 ENHRY and CDR2 SYGVKD come from the germline V gene. This CDR3 is 11 amino acids long. Trimming removed 3 bases at V and 4 bases at J, with 3 bases between. The DNA of the CDR3 is TGTGCCATCAGTGATCGAGAGACCCAGTACTTC. This gives the protein CAISDRETQYF.

V and J are TRBV7-9 and TRBJ2-7; no clear D gene. The germline gives CDR1 SEHNR, CDR2 FQNEAQ (reference sequence). The CDR3 runs to 11 residues. Deletions cut 4 bases from V and 4 bases from J, with 5 bases between. In DNA, the CDR3 is TGTGCCAGCAGCTCAAAGTACGAGCAGTACTTC. Its translation is CASSSKYEQYF. Complete variable domain (other parts from reference TRBV7-9 and TRBJ2-7): DTGVSQNPRHKITKRGQNVTFRCDPISEHNRLYWYRQTLGQGPEFLTYFQNEAQLEKSRLLSDRFSAERPKGSFSTLEIQRTEQGDSAMYLCASSSKYEQYFGPGTRLTVT.

This rearrangement joins TRBV28 to TRBJ1-2; possible D gene TRBD1, 6 bases. The V gene's germline CDR1 is MDHEN and CDR2 SYDVKM. The CDR3 spans 15 residues. The V end lost 2 bases, the J end lost 4 bases, and 14 bases lay between the germline ends. The CDR3 bases are TGTGCCAGCAGTTTACCGACGGGGGCCGGCTATGGCTACACCTTC. Its protein product is CASSLPTGAGYGYTF.

The rearrangement links TRBV9 to TRBJ2-6; D unresolved. CDR3 size: 15 residues. The germline gives CDR1 SGDLS, CDR2 YYNGEE. V was pared by 0 bases and J by 3 bases, with 7 bases between. The CDR3 coding sequence is TGTGCCAGCAGCGTAGCTCTGGGTGGGGCCAACGTCCTGACTTTC. Residues: CASSVALGGANVLTF.

This clone has a single count. This rearrangement joins TRBV7-9 to TRBJ2-3; a possible D gene is TRBD2 (5 bases). There are 12 residues in the CDR3. Per the germline V gene, CDR1 is SEHNR and CDR2 is FQNEAQ (reference sequence). Trimming took 1 base from V and 10 from J, leaving 9 bases between them. CDR3 region: CASSLEVRAQYF. Written as DNA, the CDR3 is TGTGCCAGCAGCTTAGAGGTGAGGGCGCAGTATTTT.

V is TRBV18 and J is TRBJ2-1; D is unclear. This CDR3 has 14 amino acids. V was cut by 1 base and J by 4 bases, with 8 bases left in between. The V gene's germline CDR1 is KGHSH and CDR2 LQKENI. DNA for the CDR3: TGTGCCAGCTCACCACAGAACTCGTACAATGAGCAGTTCTTC. Translating gives CASSPQNSYNEQFF.

The genes are TRBV14 and TRBJ2-5; D unclear. The CDR3 runs 13 residues. Per germline, CDR1 SGHDN and CDR2 FVKESK. Trimming took 1 base from V and 7 from J, leaving 10 bases between them. Here the CDR3 DNA reads TGTGCCAGCAGCCAAGGTTTTAGTGGGACCCAGTACTTC. Protein product: CASSQGFSGTQYF.

This chain connects TRBV5-4 to TRBJ1-2; TRBD1 aligns across 7 bases. V shed 6 bases, J shed 5 bases, and the junction held 16 bases outside the gene matches. Germline CDR1 is SGHNT and CDR2 is YYREEE (reference sequence). This CDR3 spans 16 amino acids. CDR3 sequence: CASTSRTGDLPYGYTF. The CDR3, as DNA: TGTGCCAGCACCAGCCGTACAGGGGATTTGCCTTATGGCTACACCTTC.

This chain connects TRBV7-3 to TRBJ2-7; 10 bases align to TRBD2. From germline, CDR1 is SGHTA and CDR2 FQGTGA. V shed 2 bases and J 7 bases; nucleotides not matched to a gene: 11. The CDR3 consists of 16 residues. The CDR3 region has the DNA TGTGCCAGCAGCTTACTCGCATGGACTAGCGGAACTGAGCAGTACTTC. This translates into CASSLLAWTSGTEQYF.

V gene TRBV4-2 combines with J gene TRBJ1-1; weak D call: TRBD1 (5 bases). Germline CDR1 reads LGHNA; CDR2 reads YNFKEQ. Trimming pared 3 bases from V and 0 bases from J, leaving 23 bases between. This CDR3 contains 19 residues. This chain's CDR3 is CASSQTGGKGRGMNTEAFF. In nucleotides, the CDR3 is TGTGCCAGCAGCCAGACCGGGGGAAAAGGTCGTGGAATGAACACTGAAGCTTTCTTT.

On this clone: Other DNA sequences from this sample encode an identical CDR3 as well. The chain uses TRBV6-5 and TRBJ1-1, with TRBD1 identical over 7 bases. This CDR3 spans 14 amino acids. Unmatched junction bases numbered 9, after V lost 6 bases and J lost 5 bases. The V gene's germline CDR1 is MNHEY and CDR2 SVGAGI. The CDR3 bases are TGTGCCAGCAGCAAACCAGGGGGTCGGACTGAAGCTTTCTTT. This sequence encodes CASSKPGGRTEAFF.

This rearrangement joins TRBV10-2 to TRBJ1-1; 8 nucleotides line up with TRBD1. The CDR3 covers 14 residues. Trimming at V came to 4 bases and at J to 1 base, leaving 2 bases not matched to a gene. Looked up from germline, CDR1 is WSHSY and CDR2 is SAAADI. The CDR3 DNA reads TGCGCCAGCAGTGGGACAGGGAGGAACACTGAAGCTTTCTTT. Its translation: CASSGTGRNTEAFF.

The rearrangement joins TRBV29-1 to TRBJ2-7; no clear D gene. Germline loops: CDR1 SQVTM, CDR2 ANQGSEA. CDR3 length: 12 amino acids. Trimming stripped 4 bases from V and 0 bases from J, with 7 bases between. The CDR3 sequence: CSVGVSSYEQYF. The CDR3, as DNA: TGCAGCGTTGGGGTCAGCTCCTACGAGCAGTACTTC.

The chain couples TRBV30 to TRBJ1-4, with D unclear. The CDR3 sequence is 13 residues long. Between the trimmed V and J ends, which lost 4 bases and 0 bases, there was a span of 6 bases. From germline, CDR1 is GTSNPN and CDR2 SVGIG (reference sequence). The CDR3 sequence: CAWKQSTNEKLFF. CDR3 coding DNA: TGTGCCTGGAAACAGTCAACTAATGAAAAACTGTTTTTT.

The chain couples TRBV5-1 to TRBJ2-1; D remains ambiguous. Trimming removed 1 base from V and 3 bases from J, with 8 bases in between. The CDR3 length is 14 residues. CDR1 and CDR2 (germline): SGHRS, YFSETQ. The CDR3 region is CASSLLPGYNEQFF. As DNA, the CDR3 is TGCGCCAGCAGCTTGCTTCCAGGCTACAATGAGCAGTTCTTC.

The chain is built from TRBV2 and TRBJ2-7; 9 bases line up with TRBD2. V dropped 4 bases and J dropped 6; count of bases not matched to a gene: 4. The CDR3 has 13 residues. Germline V lookup: CDR1 SNHLY, CDR2 FYNNEI. The CDR3 nucleotides read TGTGCCAGCAGTGTTCTAGCGGGGACCGAGCAGTACTTC. Its protein is CASSVLAGTEQYF.

This clone has just one count. This rearrangement joins TRBV30 to TRBJ1-3, with 9 bases aligning to TRBD1. Per the germline V gene, CDR1 is GTSNPN and CDR2 is SVGIG (reference sequence). This CDR3 is built from 14 residues. After removal of 8 bases from V and 2 bases from J, the junction contained 7 bases not matched to a gene. The CDR3 nucleotides are TGTGCCGGAGGACAGGGGCCGACTGGAAACACCATATATTTT. It specifies CAGGQGPTGNTIYF.

The V gene is TRBV2, the J gene TRBJ2-7; the D is unclear. V dropped 5 bases and J dropped 3 bases, with 5 bases sitting between them. The CDR3 loop spans 11 amino acids. Germline V gene data show CDR1 as SNHLY and CDR2 as FYNNEI. For the CDR3, the DNA is TGTGCCAGCAGTACTTTCTACGAGCAGTACTTC. Its protein product is CASSTFYEQYF.

This clone was seen once. The chain is built from TRBV30 and TRBJ2-1; 7 bases align to TRBD2. The junction had 4 bases not matched to a gene; V was cut back by 3 bases and J by 2 bases. This CDR3 region has 14 residues. Germline V gene data show CDR1 as GTSNPN and CDR2 as SVGIG (reference sequence). The CDR3 here is CAWSGSGTYNEQFF. As DNA, the CDR3 is TGTGCCTGGAGCGGAAGCGGGACCTACAATGAGCAGTTCTTC.